Sequencing of this T cell receptor beta chain was carried out in a study of T-cell reconstitution after alpha-beta-depleted transplantation in children. This clonotype was detected many times. Its antigen remains unidentified. The CDR3 sequence is 14 residues long. Germline V lookup: CDR1 DFQATT, CDR2 SNEGSKA (reference sequence). With 3 bases clipped from V and 2 bases from J, the junction kept 7 bases outside the gene matches. Preparation of the TCRbeta library involved a method that used unique molecular identifiers. TCRdb re-derived calls from the PCR reads in MiXCR, one entry per CDR3 protein. Of over 90,000 distinct CDR3 sequences in the sample, about 8% are singletons; the top ten hold around 15%. Overall study results and limits: It was reported that alpha-beta T cells came from several hundred expanded graft clones (about two months after transplant). Where some patients showed high TCRbeta diversity at day 60, it came from recipient T cells and thymic progenitors that had survived.

The V gene is TRBV20-1, the J gene TRBJ2-7, with TRBD1 matching over 7 bases. This TCR came from a boy aged 2-9 years with acute lymphoblastic leukemia, due to receive a stem cell transplant. This specimen consisted of PBMCs, obtained before TCRalphabeta/CD19-depleted stem cell transplant. CDR3 amino acids: CSASRGQEPYEQYF. The CDR3 nucleotides are TGCAGTGCTAGCCGAGGACAGGAACCCTACGAGCAGTACTTC.